The 23 T cell receptor beta chains listed next were all sequenced from one sample in a study of shared clonotypes between healthy human individuals. Repertoires were generated with immunoSEQ multiplex PCR, while TCRdb's copy carries only in-frame clones and drops some. The profile shows 2,500,000 or so clones, 93% of them singletons. The sequencing input was naive CD4+ T cells from PBMCs. The sample's subset: CD45RA+ positively selected. These receptors were collected from a man between 18 and 35 years old in good health. Some clones in this sample may be carry-over from other donors' samples.

The chain is built from TRBV20-1 and TRBJ2-7, with unresolved D. The germline CDR1 and CDR2 sequences are DFQATT and SNEGSKA (reference sequence). The V and J ends lost 5 bases and 12 bases respectively, with 17 bases between them. This CDR3 has 11 amino acids. DNA for the CDR3: TGCAGTGCTCCTAAAGACCCCTCCCCGTACTTC. This translates into CSAPKDPSPYF.

This clone was seen only a few times. The chain is built from TRBV30 and TRBJ1-1, with D possibly matching TRBD1 (6 bases). The germline CDR1 and CDR2 sequences are GTSNPN and SVGIG (reference sequence). V was shortened by 6 bases and J by 4 bases, with 12 bases between the two germline ends. This CDR3 comprises 12 residues. CDR3 in DNA: TGTGCCTGTACTACAGGGTCCACTGAAGCTTTCTTT. Its protein is CACTTGSTEAFF.

The chain is built from TRBV28 and TRBJ1-1; D not certain. V lost 4 bases and J 5 bases, leaving 14 bases between the germline ends. Looked up from germline, CDR1 is MDHEN and CDR2 is SYDVKM. The CDR3 totals 14 residues. CDR3 coding DNA: TGTGCCAGCAGTTCACCCGCTCTAGGGACTGAAGCTTTCTTT. It specifies CASSSPALGTEAFF.

This chain joins TRBV5-1 and TRBJ2-1; D uncertain. Germline V lookup: CDR1 SGHRS, CDR2 YFSETQ. This CDR3 region has 15 residues. The V end was cut by 0 bases, the J end by 2 bases, with 9 bases between. The CDR3, as DNA: TGCGCCAGCAGCTTGGTTTCCCTTCCCTACAATGAGCAGTTCTTC. This codes for CASSLVSLPYNEQFF.

This clone was counted once. The chain recombines TRBV7-2 with TRBJ2-5; 13 nucleotides align to TRBD2. V trimming: 5 bases; J trimming: 5 bases; junction bases outside the gene matches: 8. Looked up from germline, CDR1 is SGHTA and CDR2 is FQGNSA. The length of the CDR3 is 16 residues. The CDR3 here is CASSPGLAGRKETQYF. The CDR3 region has the DNA TGTGCCAGCAGCCCGGGACTAGCGGGACGTAAGGAGACCCAGTACTTC. The whole variable domain, filled in from reference TRBV7-2 and TRBJ2-5, reads GAGVSQSPSNKVTEKGKDVELRCDPISGHTALYWYRQSLGQGLEFLIYFQGNSAPDKSGLPSDRFSAERTGGSVSTLTIQRTQQEDSAVYLCASSPGLAGRKETQYFGPGTRLLVL.

The chain has TRBV29-1 and TRBJ1-2, with D perhaps TRBD1 (6 bases). Germline loops: CDR1 SQVTM, CDR2 ANQGSEA. Deletions cut 4 bases from V and 6 bases from J, with 18 bases between. This CDR3 comprises 14 residues. In nucleotides, the CDR3 is TGCAGCGTTGTAGGGGGGACCGGTGCCGATGGCTACACCTTC. Translation: CSVVGGTGADGYTF.

The V and J genes are TRBV18 and TRBJ2-7, with 11 positions matching TRBD1. This CDR3 has 16 amino acids. Looked up from germline, CDR1 is KGHSH and CDR2 is LQKENI. With V trimmed by 3 bases and J by 4 bases, 8 bases remained unmatched. The CDR3 spells CASSPRGGTGGYEQYF. In nucleotides, the CDR3 is TGTGCCAGCTCACCCCGCGGAGGGACAGGGGGATACGAGCAGTACTTC.

The chain uses TRBV10-2 and TRBJ2-1; TRBD2 matches at 8 bases. This CDR3 is built from 14 residues. Trimming took 4 bases from V and 8 from J; bases not matched to a gene: 7. Germline V gene data show CDR1 as WSHSY and CDR2 as SAAADI. The chain's CDR3 is CASSATSARDEQFF. The CDR3 nucleotides are TGCGCCAGCAGTGCGACTAGCGCTCGGGATGAGCAGTTCTTC.

As DNA, the CDR3 is TGTGCCAGCAGTTTGAGCGGGCTCCCTATTCAGCCCCAGCATTTT. It translates to CASSLSGLPIQPQHF. The chain couples TRBV28 to TRBJ1-5; D uncertain. The CDR3 is 15 residues long. V lost 3 bases and J lost 6, with 15 bases in between. Looked up from germline, CDR1 is MDHEN and CDR2 is SYDVKM.

The chain joins TRBV28 to TRBJ2-7; 9 nucleotides line up with TRBD1. CDR1 and CDR2 from the germline V gene are MDHEN and SYDVKM. After removal of 5 bases from V and 5 bases from J, the junction contained 13 bases not matched to a gene. This CDR3 spans 16 amino acids. CDR3 sequence: CASSPSPGQGTHEQYF. In nucleotides, the CDR3 is TGTGCCAGCAGTCCTTCACCCGGACAGGGGACCCACGAGCAGTACTTC.

The chain couples TRBV10-3 to TRBJ1-2; the D is unclear. The CDR3 sequence is 13 residues long. Trimming stripped 0 bases from V and 6 bases from J, with 8 bases between. Germline CDR1 and CDR2: ENHRY and SYGVKD. Written as DNA, the CDR3 is TGTGCCATCAGTGAGTCCAACGGCAATGGCTACACCTTC. Protein product: CAISESNGNGYTF.

The chain combines TRBV28 with TRBJ1-5, with D hard to call. The CDR3 consists of 16 residues. Looked up from germline, CDR1 is MDHEN and CDR2 is SYDVKM. Trimming removed 6 bases from V and 2 bases from J, with 17 bases in between. This CDR3 is CASSYPGSTGNQPQHF. The CDR3 DNA is TGTGCCAGCAGCTATCCCGGTTCAACGGGCAATCAGCCCCAGCATTTT.

The rearrangement uses TRBV5-5 and TRBJ2-5; 7 nucleotides match TRBD2. Germline CDR1 reads SGHKS; CDR2 reads YYEKEE (reference sequence). The V segment lost 4 bases and the J segment 5 bases; nucleotides outside the gene matches: 11. This CDR3 region has 15 residues. CDR3 sequence: CASSRDMREWETQYF. DNA for the CDR3: TGTGCCAGCAGCCGTGATATGCGGGAGTGGGAGACCCAGTACTTC.

V usage is TRBV7-3 and J usage is TRBJ2-1; 7 bases map to TRBD2. The germline CDR1 and CDR2 sequences are SGHTA and FQGTGA. This CDR3 is 14 amino acids long. The junction had 6 bases not matched to a gene; V was cut back by 0 bases and J by 10 bases. CDR3 sequence (DNA): TGTGCCAGCAGCTTAACTGGCGGGAGCGGCGAGCAGTTCTTC. Amino acid sequence: CASSLTGGSGEQFF.

The chain joins TRBV7-6 to TRBJ2-2; the D is unclear. The germline gives CDR1 SGHVS, CDR2 FNYEAQ. Trimming cost V 6 bases and J 4 bases, with 9 bases left between them. The CDR3 totals 13 residues. CDR3 protein: CASSSKGTGELFF. The CDR3 region has the DNA TGTGCCAGCAGTAGCAAGGGCACCGGGGAGCTGTTTTTT.

V and J are TRBV6-6 and TRBJ2-5, with TRBD1 as a possible D gene (6 bases). This CDR3 spans 14 amino acids. The germline V gene encodes CDR1 MNHNY and CDR2 SVGAGI (reference sequence). V dropped 1 base and J dropped 5 bases, with 11 bases sitting between them. The CDR3 region is CASSYYSGEETQYF. CDR3 coding DNA: TGTGCCAGCAGTTACTATTCAGGGGAGGAGACCCAGTACTTC.

The rearrangement uses TRBV11-2 and TRBJ2-1, with D possibly matching TRBD2 (5 bases). Germline lookup yields CDR1 SGHAT and CDR2 FQNNGV. The CDR3 has 12 residues. With 5 bases removed from V and 6 bases from J, the gap between germline ends came to 8 bases. The DNA of the CDR3 is TGTGCCAGCAGCAGGACTGTCAATGAGCAGTTCTTC. It specifies CASSRTVNEQFF.

This chain links TRBV9 with TRBJ2-7; no definite D call. CDR1 is SGDLS and CDR2 is YYNGEE in the germline V gene. The V gene lost 4 bases and the J gene lost 6 bases, with 14 bases spanning the gap. The CDR3 length is 13 residues. DNA of the CDR3: TGTGCCAGCAGCCTCGGTTATGTGGGCGAGCAGTACTTC. This gives the protein CASSLGYVGEQYF.

Worth noting for this clone: Other DNA sequences of this sample code for an identical CDR3. CDR3 bases: TGTGCCAGCAGCGTCCTGACGGGGGGCTCTGGAAACACCATATATTTT. Its protein product is CASSVLTGGSGNTIYF. The V gene is TRBV9, the J gene TRBJ1-3, with D tentatively TRBD1 (5 bases). CDR3 length: 16 residues. Trimming took off 2 bases at V and 0 bases at J, with 12 bases between the two ends. Germline CDR1 and CDR2: SGDLS and YYNGEE.

V is TRBV4-1 and J is TRBJ2-5; tentative D call: TRBD2 (6 bases). Per the germline V gene, CDR1 is MGHRA and CDR2 is YSYEKL. This CDR3 contains 14 residues. V was shortened by 1 base and J by 4 bases, with 10 bases between the two germline ends. The CDR3 protein is CASSQVGGRETQYF. CDR3 coding DNA: TGCGCCAGCAGCCAAGTCGGGGGTAGAGAGACCCAGTACTTC.

The chain is built from TRBV9 and TRBJ2-5, with TRBD2 identical over 7 bases. This CDR3 is 21 amino acids long. After removal of 4 bases from V and 2 bases from J, the junction contained 26 bases not matched to a gene. CDR1 is SGDLS and CDR2 is YYNGEE in the germline V gene. The CDR3 protein is CASSPQSPGGSGFIEQETQYF. The CDR3 DNA sequence: TGTGCCAGCAGCCCCCAGTCTCCCGGCGGGAGCGGGTTTATTGAACAAGAGACCCAGTACTTC.

The chain carries TRBV7-9 and TRBJ1-1, with TRBD1 identical over 8 bases. Germline V gene data show CDR1 as SEHNR and CDR2 as FQNEAQ (reference sequence). The CDR3 length is 15 residues. V lost 5 bases to trimming and J lost 7 bases; unmatched junction nucleotides: 12. The CDR3 reads CASSPFEDRAREAFF. The CDR3 DNA reads TGTGCCAGCAGCCCGTTCGAGGACAGGGCCCGTGAAGCTTTCTTT.

This clone was seen only once. The genes are TRBV6-1 and TRBJ1-1; TRBD1 matches at 8 bases. CDR1 is MNHNS and CDR2 is SASEGT in the germline V gene. This CDR3 region has 15 residues. With V trimmed by 8 bases and J by 4 bases, 12 bases remained unmatched. CDR3 loop: CASHAGTGRATEAFF. The DNA for the CDR3 is TGTGCCAGCCATGCGGGGACAGGACGGGCCACTGAAGCTTTCTTT.